Sequencing of this T cell receptor beta chain was carried out in a study of blood T cell repertoires in COVID-19 (TCRdb year 2020). Study-level background: Collaborator samples came from the United States, Italy and Spain and covered acute and convalescent phases of COVID-19. Subjects who had been exposed to COVID-19, were actively infected with it, or had recovered from it provided the deeply sampled blood TCRbeta repertoires that made up the dataset. The prospective study material was composed of cDNA or gDNA derived from T cells, B-cell-depleted T cells, or PBMCs. A de-identified subject ID, COVID-19 status, age in years and sex were almost always included in the sample metadata. Where available, HLA class I and class II types were taken from metadata supplied by the sample provider and were not determined by assay-based typing. The repertoires were released in a freely available public database meant as a resource for research on the immune response to SARS-CoV-2. The samples were drawn from the first 160 participants of the ongoing ImmuneRACE study and from some 1,300 subjects provided by 6 global collaborators.

Trimming costs V 0 bases and J 4 bases, and their ends lie 16 bases apart. The germline V gene gives CDR1 as SGHRS and CDR2 as YFSETQ. The cysteine opens and the phenylalanine closes a CDR3 of 16 amino acids. Only the CDR3 DNA is retained, 48 bases long and in frame from the first base. The immunoSEQ Assay, a bias-controlled multiplex PCR, was used to amplify TCRbeta CDR3 regions from genomic DNA. The authors' analysis ran thus. Within the assay, amplification of reference gene primers was used to estimate how many nucleated cells each sample contained. To quantify the absolute abundance of each unique TCRbeta CDR3 rearrangement, sequence reads were collapsed and filtered. Productive Simpson clonality was computed per sample as the square root of Simpson's diversity index over productive rearrangements. TCRdb re-hosts the immuneACCESS table, in-frame sequences only. Its copies lack some clones; in the studies checked, an unresolved V gene accounts for under half of them, and the cause for the rest is not known. For V, J and clone size, that table is used; D and trimming come from the DNA. The sample data list about 300,000 clones, and roughly nine tenths of these were observed just once. Jointly, the top ten make up around 6.6% of the sample.

For this clone: Its antigen remains undetermined. No base quality information exists; no much larger clone differs at one position.

Another Seattle source contributed samples from volunteer blood donors who had recovered from COVID-19. The collaborating institutions used their own protocols to collect whole blood in K2EDTA tubes. For TCRbeta analysis, collaborators shipped samples as frozen whole blood, isolated PBMCs, or DNA extracted from either of those sample types. General findings and caveats noted by the study authors: Clinical and demographic metadata were provided uncurated, with the amount varying by source and participant.

This sequence uses TRBV5-1 and TRBJ1-1, and possibly TRBD1, on 6 matching bases. The specimen sequenced was peripheral blood. This clonotype originated in a young man who had recovered from COVID-19. The encoded CDR3 is CASSLETGARGTEAFF. The nucleotide sequence reads TGCGCCAGCAGCTTGGAGACTGGGGCCAGGGGCACTGAAGCTTTCTTT.